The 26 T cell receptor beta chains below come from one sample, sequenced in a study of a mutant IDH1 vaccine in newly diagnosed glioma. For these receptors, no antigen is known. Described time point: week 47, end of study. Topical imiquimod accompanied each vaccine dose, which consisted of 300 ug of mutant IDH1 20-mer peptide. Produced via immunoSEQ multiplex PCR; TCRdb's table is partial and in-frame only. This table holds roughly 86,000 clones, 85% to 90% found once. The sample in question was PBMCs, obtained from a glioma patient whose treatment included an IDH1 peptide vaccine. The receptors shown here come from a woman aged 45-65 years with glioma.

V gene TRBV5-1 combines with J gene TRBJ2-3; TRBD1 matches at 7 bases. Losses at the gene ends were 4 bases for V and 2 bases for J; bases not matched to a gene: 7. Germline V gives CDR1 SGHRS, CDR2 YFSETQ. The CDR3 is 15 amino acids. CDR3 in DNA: TGCGCCAGCAGCACCACCGGACAGGCCACAGATACGCAGTATTTT. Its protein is CASSTTGQATDTQYF.

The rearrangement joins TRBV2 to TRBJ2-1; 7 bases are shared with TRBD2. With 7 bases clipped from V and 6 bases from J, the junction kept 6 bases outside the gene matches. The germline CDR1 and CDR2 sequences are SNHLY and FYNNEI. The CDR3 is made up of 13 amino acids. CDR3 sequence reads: CASKAGVINEQFF. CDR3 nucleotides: TGTGCCAGCAAGGCGGGAGTCATCAATGAGCAGTTCTTC.

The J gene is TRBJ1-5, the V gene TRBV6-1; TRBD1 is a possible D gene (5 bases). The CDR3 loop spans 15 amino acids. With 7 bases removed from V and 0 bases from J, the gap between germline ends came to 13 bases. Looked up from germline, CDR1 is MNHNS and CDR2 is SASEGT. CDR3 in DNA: TGTGCCAGCACCCCGGGACCATATAGCAATCAGCCCCAGCATTTT. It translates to CASTPGPYSNQPQHF.

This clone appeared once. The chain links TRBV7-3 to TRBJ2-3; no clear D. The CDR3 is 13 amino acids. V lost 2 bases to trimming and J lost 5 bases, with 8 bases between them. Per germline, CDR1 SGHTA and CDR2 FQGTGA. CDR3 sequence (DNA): TGTGCCAGCAGCTTAGGCCTGATAGATACGCAGTATTTT. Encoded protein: CASSLGLIDTQYF.

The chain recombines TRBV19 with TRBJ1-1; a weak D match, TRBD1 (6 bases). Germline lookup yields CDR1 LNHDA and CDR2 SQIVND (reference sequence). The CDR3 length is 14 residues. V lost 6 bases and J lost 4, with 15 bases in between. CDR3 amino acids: CASRNRVEGTEAFF. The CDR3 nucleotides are TGTGCCAGTAGAAACAGGGTGGAGGGCACTGAAGCTTTCTTT.

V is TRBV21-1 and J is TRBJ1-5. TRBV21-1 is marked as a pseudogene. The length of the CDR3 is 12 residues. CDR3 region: CASVLWDQPQHF. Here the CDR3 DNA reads TGTGCCAGCGTCCTTTGGGATCAGCCCCAGCATTTT.

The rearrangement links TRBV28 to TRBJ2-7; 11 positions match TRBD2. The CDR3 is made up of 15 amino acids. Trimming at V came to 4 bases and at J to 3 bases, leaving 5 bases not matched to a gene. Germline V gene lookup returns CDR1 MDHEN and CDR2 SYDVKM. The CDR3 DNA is TGTGCCAGCAGTTCCATAGCGGGAGGGAACTACGAGCAGTACTTC. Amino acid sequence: CASSSIAGGNYEQYF.

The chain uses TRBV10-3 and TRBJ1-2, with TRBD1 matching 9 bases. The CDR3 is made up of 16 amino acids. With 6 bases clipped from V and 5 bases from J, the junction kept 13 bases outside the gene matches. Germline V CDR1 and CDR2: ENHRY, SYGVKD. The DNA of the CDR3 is TGTGCCATCAGCGATTCCTTCGGACAGGGGAAATATGGCTACACCTTC. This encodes CAISDSFGQGKYGYTF.

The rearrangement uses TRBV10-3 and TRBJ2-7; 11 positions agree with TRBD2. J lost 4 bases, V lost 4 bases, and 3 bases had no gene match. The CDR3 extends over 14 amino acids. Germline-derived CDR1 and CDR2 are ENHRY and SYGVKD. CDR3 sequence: CAISGTSGRYEQYF. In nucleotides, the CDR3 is TGTGCCATCAGTGGTACTAGCGGGAGATACGAGCAGTACTTC.

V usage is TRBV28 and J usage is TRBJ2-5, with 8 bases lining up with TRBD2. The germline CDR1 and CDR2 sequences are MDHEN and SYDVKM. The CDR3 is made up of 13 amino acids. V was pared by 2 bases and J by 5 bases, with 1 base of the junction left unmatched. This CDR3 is CASSLASGETQYF. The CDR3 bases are TGTGCCAGCAGTTTAGCTAGCGGGGAGACCCAGTACTTC.

The CDR3 here is CASSLGTHNSPLHF. Written as DNA, the CDR3 is TGTGCCAGCAGTTTGGGGACACATAATTCACCCCTCCACTTT. V gene TRBV28 combines with J gene TRBJ1-6; a weak D match, TRBD1 (6 bases). The CDR3 spans 14 residues. Germline V gene sequence: CDR1 MDHEN, CDR2 SYDVKM. Trimming took 3 bases from V and 5 from J, leaving 8 bases between them.

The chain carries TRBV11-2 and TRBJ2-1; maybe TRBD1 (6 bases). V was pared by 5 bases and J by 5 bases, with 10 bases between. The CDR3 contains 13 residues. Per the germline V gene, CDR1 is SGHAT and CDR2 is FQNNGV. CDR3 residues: CASSLGQNNEQFF. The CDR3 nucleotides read TGTGCCAGCAGCCTAGGACAGAACAATGAGCAGTTCTTC.

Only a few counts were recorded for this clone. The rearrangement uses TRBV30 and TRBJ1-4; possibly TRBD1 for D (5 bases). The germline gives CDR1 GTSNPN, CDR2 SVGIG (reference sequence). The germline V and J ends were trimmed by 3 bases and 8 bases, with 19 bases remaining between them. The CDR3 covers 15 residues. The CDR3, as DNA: TGTGCCTGGAGCGATGGTGGGGCACGGGGAGAAAAACTGTTTTTT. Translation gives CAWSDGGARGEKLFF.

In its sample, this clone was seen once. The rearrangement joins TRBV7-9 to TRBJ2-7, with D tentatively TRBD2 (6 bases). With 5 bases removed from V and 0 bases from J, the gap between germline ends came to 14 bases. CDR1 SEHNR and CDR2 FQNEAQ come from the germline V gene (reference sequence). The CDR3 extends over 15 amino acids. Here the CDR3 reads CASSQRDLRSYEQYF. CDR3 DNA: TGTGCCAGCAGCCAGAGGGACTTACGCTCCTACGAGCAGTACTTC.

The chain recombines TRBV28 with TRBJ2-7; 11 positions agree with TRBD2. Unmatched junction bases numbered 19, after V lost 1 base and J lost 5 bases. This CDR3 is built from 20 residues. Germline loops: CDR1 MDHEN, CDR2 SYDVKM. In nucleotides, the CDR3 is TGTGCCAGCAGTTTATACAAAATTACTAGCGGGAGTGTATCACTCCACGAGCAGTACTTC. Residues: CASSLYKITSGSVSLHEQYF.

DNA of the CDR3: TGTGCCAGCAGCCAGGCTACTCTAGCGGGCATGAACACCGGGGAGCTGTTTTTT. This encodes CASSQATLAGMNTGELFF. The chain employs TRBV4-2 and TRBJ2-2, with 8 bases identical to TRBD2. Germline CDR1 and CDR2: LGHNA and YNFKEQ. The V gene end was trimmed by 3 bases and the J gene end by 1 base; junction bases not matched to a gene: 10. The CDR3 totals 18 residues.

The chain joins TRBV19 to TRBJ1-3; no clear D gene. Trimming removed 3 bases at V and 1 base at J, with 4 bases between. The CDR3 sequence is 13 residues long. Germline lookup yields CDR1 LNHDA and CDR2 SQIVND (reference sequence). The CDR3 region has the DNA TGTGCCAGTAGTATGACTTCTGGAAACACCATATATTTT. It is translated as CASSMTSGNTIYF. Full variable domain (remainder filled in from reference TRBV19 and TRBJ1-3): DGGITQSPKYLFRKEGQNVTLSCEQNLNHDAMYWYRQDPGQGLRLIYYSQIVNDFQKGDIAEGYSVSREKKESFPLTVTSAQKNPTAFYLCASSMTSGNTIYFGEGSWLTVV.

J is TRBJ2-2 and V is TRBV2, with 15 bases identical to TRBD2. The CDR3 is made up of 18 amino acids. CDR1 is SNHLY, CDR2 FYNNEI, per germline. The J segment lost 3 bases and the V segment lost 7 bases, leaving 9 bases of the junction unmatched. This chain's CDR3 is CASTGLAGGPVDTGELFF. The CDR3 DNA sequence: TGTGCCAGCACCGGACTAGCGGGAGGGCCCGTAGACACCGGGGAGCTGTTTTTT.

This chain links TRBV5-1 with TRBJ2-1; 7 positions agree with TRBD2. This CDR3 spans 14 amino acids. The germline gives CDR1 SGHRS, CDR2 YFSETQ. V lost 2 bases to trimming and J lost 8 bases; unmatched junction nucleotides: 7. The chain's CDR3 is CASSFLAVRDEQFF. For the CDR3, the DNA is TGCGCCAGCAGCTTCCTAGCGGTTCGGGATGAGCAGTTCTTC.

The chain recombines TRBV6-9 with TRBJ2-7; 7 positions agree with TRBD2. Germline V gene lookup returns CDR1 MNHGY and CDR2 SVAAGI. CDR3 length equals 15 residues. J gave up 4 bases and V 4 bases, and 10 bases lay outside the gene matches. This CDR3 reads CASSWQERGRYEQYF. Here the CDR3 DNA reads TGTGCCAGCAGTTGGCAGGAGCGGGGACGTTACGAGCAGTACTTC.

The CDR3 is CASGLETVEFF. The CDR3 DNA sequence: TGTGCTAGTGGTTTGGAGACGGTTGAGTTCTTC. The gene calls are TRBV12-5 and TRBJ2-1; D gene ambiguous. Germline CDR1 LGHNT, CDR2 FRNRAP. V was trimmed by 1 base and J by 14 bases, leaving 9 bases between them. This CDR3 region has 11 residues.

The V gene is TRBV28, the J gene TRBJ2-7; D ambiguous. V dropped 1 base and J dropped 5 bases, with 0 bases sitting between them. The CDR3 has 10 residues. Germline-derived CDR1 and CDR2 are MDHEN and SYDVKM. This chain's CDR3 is CASSLYEQYF. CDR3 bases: TGTGCCAGCAGTTTATACGAGCAGTACTTC.

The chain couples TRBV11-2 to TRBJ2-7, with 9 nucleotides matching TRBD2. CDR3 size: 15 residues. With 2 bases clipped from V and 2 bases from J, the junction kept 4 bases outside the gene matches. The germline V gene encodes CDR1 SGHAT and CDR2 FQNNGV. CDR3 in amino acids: CASSLTASGTYEQYF. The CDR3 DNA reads TGTGCCAGCAGCTTAACCGCTAGCGGGACCTACGAGCAGTACTTC. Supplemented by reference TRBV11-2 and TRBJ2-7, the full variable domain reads EAGVAQSPRYKIIEKRQSVAFWCNPISGHATLYWYQQILGQGPKLLIQFQNNGVVDDSQLPKDRFSAERLKGVDSTLKIQPAKLEDSAVYLCASSLTASGTYEQYFGPGTRLTVT.

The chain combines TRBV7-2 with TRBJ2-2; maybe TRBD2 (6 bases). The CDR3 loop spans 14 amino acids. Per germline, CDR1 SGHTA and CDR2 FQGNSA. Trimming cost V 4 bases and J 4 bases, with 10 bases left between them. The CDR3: CASSSWGVTGELFF. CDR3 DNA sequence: TGTGCCAGCAGCTCCTGGGGGGTCACCGGGGAGCTGTTTTTT.

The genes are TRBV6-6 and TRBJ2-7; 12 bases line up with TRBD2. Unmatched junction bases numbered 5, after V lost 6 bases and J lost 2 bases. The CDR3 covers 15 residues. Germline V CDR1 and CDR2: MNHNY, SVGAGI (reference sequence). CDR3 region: CASRLASGRAYEQYF. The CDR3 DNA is TGTGCCAGCAGACTCGCTAGCGGGAGGGCCTACGAGCAGTACTTC.

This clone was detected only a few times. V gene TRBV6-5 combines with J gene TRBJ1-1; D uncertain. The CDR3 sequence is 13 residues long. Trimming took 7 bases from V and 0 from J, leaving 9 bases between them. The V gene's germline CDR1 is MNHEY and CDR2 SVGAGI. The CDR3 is CASKRELNTEAFF. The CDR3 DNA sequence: TGTGCCAGCAAGAGGGAGTTGAACACTGAAGCTTTCTTT.